Sequencing of this T cell receptor beta chain was carried out in a study of PD-1 blockade in classical Hodgkin lymphoma. Losses at the gene ends were 2 bases for V and 4 bases for J; bases not matched to a gene: 7. This CDR3 spans 16 amino acids. Per germline, CDR1 SGHRS and CDR2 YFSETQ. The table came from immunoSEQ multiplex PCR; TCRdb's copy has only in-frame clones and leaves some out. The profile shows just over 60,000 clones, about 91% of them singletons. As to this clone: The antigen remains undetermined.

All patients relapsed after autologous stem cell transplantation, and brentuximab vedotin exposure varied. General study results and limits: By C4D1, diversity of CD4+ TCRs had risen significantly, whereas that of CD8+ TCRs had not. Newly diagnosed patients and complete responders had comparable diversity at baseline.

The chain is built from TRBV5-1 and TRBJ2-1, with 9 bases lining up with TRBD1. Specimen: peripheral blood mononuclear cells (PBMCs), collected at baseline. The source is a human donor with classical Hodgkin lymphoma. As DNA, the CDR3 is TGCGCCAGCAGCTTAGACAGGGGGGAGGTATACAATGAGCAGTTCTTC. This translates into CASSLDRGEVYNEQFF.